This TCR beta chain was identified in a study of cytomegalovirus exposure and HLA in healthy donors. About the study: Within an early data release were approximately 85 million unique TCRs drawn from HLA-typed donors.

On this clone itself: Its specificity is unknown.

Study conclusions and caveats: Compared with the roughly 670-donor mean, an Asian-associated ancestry cluster reportedly had fewer N-insertions, according to a later analysis.

With 0 bases clipped from V and 5 bases from J, the junction kept 9 bases outside the gene matches. CDR1 LNHNV and CDR2 YYDKDF come from the germline V gene (reference sequence). The CDR3 totals 16 residues. PCR used 60 Vbeta primers and 13 Jbeta primers. Method: immunoSEQ multiplex PCR; TCRdb's copy keeps in-frame clones and lacks some. The sample holds some 200,000 clones, 70% seen once. The TCR was taken from a man aged 35 to 55 in good health and CMV-seropositive. The chain links TRBV15 to TRBJ2-7; 8 bases are a match to TRBD2. The sequenced sample consisted of PBMCs. The CDR3 is CATSRDSPAGDHEQYF. CDR3 sequence (DNA): TGTGCCACCAGCAGAGATTCCCCAGCGGGGGACCACGAGCAGTACTTC. The whole variable domain, remainder taken from reference TRBV15 and TRBJ2-7, is DAMVIQNPRYQVTQFGKPVTLSCSQTLNHNVMYWYQQKSSQAPKLLFHYYDKDFNNEADTPDNFQSRRPNTSFCFLDIRSPGLGDTAMYLCATSRDSPAGDHEQYFGPGTRLTVT.